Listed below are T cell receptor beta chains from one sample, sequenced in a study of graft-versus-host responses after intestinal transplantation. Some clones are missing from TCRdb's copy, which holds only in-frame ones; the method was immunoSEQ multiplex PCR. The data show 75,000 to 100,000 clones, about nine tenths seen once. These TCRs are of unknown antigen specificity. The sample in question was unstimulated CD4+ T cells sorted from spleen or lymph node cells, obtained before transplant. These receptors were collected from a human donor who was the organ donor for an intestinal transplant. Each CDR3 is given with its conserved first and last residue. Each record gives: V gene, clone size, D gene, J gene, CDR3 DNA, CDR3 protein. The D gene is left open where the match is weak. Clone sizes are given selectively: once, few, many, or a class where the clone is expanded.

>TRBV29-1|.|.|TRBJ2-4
TGCAGCGTTGTATATTTTACAGCTCTAGCCAAAAACATTCAGTACTTC
CSVVYFTALAKNIQYF
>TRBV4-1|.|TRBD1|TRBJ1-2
TGCGCCAGCAGCCAAGATGGGACAGGGGTAAAAGACGGCTACACCTTC
CASSQDGTGVKDGYTF
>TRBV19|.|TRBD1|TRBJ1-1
TGTGCCAGTAGTATAGAGAGGACAGGGCCCCATTCTGAAGCTTTCTTT
CASSIERTGPHSEAFF
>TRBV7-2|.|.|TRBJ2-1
TGTGCCATCTTCTTACGAGGGGAGCAGTTCTTC
CAIFLRGEQFF
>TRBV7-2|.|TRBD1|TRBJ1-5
TGTGCCAGCAGCTTAGGGACAGGGACTCAGCCCCAGCATTTT
CASSLGTGTQPQHF
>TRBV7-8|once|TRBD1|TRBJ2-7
TGTGCCAGCAGCCTCCGCCGACAGGGCGAGCAGTACTTC
CASSLRRQGEQYF
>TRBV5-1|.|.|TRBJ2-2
TGCGCCAGCAGCCTCGGTCTAGCGTGGGGGGAGCTGTTTTTT
CASSLGLAWGELFF
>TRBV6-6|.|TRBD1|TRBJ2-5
TGTGCCAGCAGTAACCGACAGGGGGGGGAGACCCAGTACTTC
CASSNRQGGETQYF
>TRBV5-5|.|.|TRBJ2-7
TGTGCCAGCTCTACGGGCTACGAGCAGTACTTC
CASSTGYEQYF
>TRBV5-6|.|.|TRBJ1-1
TGTGCCAGCAGCCGGGGATATGAAGCTTTCTTT
CASSRGYEAFF
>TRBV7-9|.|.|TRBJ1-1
TGTGCCAGCAGCTTAAGAGACAGCTACACTGAAGCTTTCTTT
CASSLRDSYTEAFF
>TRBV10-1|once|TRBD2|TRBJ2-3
TGCGCCAGCAGTAGTTTAGCGGGGACAGATACGCAGTATTTT
CASSSLAGTDTQYF
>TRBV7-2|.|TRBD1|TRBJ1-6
TGTGCCAGCAGCTCCGGACAGGGGGAGAATTCACCCCTCCACTTT
CASSSGQGENSPLHF
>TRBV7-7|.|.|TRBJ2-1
TGTGCTAGCAGCCTCCTAGAGAGCTCCTACAATGAGCAGTTCTTC
CASSLLESSYNEQFF
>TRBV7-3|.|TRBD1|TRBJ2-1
TGTGCCAGCAGCTTCTCGACAGGGTTCAGTGAGCAGTTCTTC
CASSFSTGFSEQFF
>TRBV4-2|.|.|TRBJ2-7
TGTGCCAGCAGCGCCGGCCAGGACTACGAGCAGTACTTC
CASSAGQDYEQYF
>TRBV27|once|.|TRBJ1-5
TGTGCCAGCAGTTTCCAGGGAAATCAGCCCCAGCATTTT
CASSFQGNQPQHF
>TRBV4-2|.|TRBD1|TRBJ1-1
TGTGCCAGCAGCCAAGTTGATCTGTTTCAACAGGGGCGATACACTGAAGCTTTCTTT
CASSQVDLFQQGRYTEAFF
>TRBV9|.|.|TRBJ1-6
TGTGCCAGCAGCGTGCGGGTTTTGAATTCACCCCTCCACTTT
CASSVRVLNSPLHF
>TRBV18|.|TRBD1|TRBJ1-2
TGTGCCAGCTCTCATGGACAGGGGAATGGCTACACCTTC
CASSHGQGNGYTF
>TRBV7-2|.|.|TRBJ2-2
TGTGCCAGCAGCTTATCAGGCACCGGGGAGCTGTTTTTT
CASSLSGTGELFF
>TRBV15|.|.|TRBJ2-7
TGTGCCACCAGCAGAGATCCGGGATACTCCTACGAGCAGTACTTC
CATSRDPGYSYEQYF
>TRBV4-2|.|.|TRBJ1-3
TGTGCCAGCAGCCAAGCCGGACTTCTCTCTGGAAACACCATATATTTT
CASSQAGLLSGNTIYF
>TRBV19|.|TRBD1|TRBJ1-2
TGTGCCAGTAGTCGGGTCGGGACAGGGGCCGTTTATGGCTACACCTTC
CASSRVGTGAVYGYTF
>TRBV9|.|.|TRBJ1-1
TGTGCCAGCAGCGAAACAGGGTTAAAGACTGAAGCTTTCTTT
CASSETGLKTEAFF
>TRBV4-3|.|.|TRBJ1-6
TGCGCCAGCAGCCAGGGAGGACATTATAATTCACCCCTCCACTTT
CASSQGGHYNSPLHF
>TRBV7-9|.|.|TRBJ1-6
TGTGCCAGCAGCTTAGGAGGCGTCTTCCCCCTCCACTTT
CASSLGGVFPLHF
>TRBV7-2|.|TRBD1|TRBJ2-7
TGTGCCAGCAGTTGGAATCCCGGGACAGGGTTATACTTC
CASSWNPGTGLYF
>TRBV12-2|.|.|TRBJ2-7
TGTGCAAGTCGCAAAGGGCTAGCGGGCTACGAGCAGTACTTC
CASRKGLAGYEQYF
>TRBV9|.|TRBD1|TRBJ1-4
TGTGCCAGCAGCGTGACAGGGGGTCAAACTAATGAAAAACTGTTTTTT
CASSVTGGQTNEKLFF
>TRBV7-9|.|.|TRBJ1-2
TGTGCCAGCAGACCCGACAGCCCTGCTTATGGCTACACCTTC
CASRPDSPAYGYTF
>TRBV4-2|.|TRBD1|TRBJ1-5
TGTGCCAGCAGCCCCGACGGACAGGGTCGTCAGCCCCAGCATTTT
CASSPDGQGRQPQHF
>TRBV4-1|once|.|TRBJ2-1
TGCGCCAGCAGCCAACCACCCCAGGGCATGCGCGACAATGAGCAGTTCTTC
CASSQPPQGMRDNEQFF
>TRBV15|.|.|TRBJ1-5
TGTGCCACCAGCAGAGAAGGGGGAGATCAGCCCCAGCATTTT
CATSREGGDQPQHF
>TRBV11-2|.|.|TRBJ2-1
TGTGCCAGCAGGACCGGGCAGGGTTTATCCTACAATGAGCAGTTCTTC
CASRTGQGLSYNEQFF
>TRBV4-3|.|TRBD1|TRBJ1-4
TGCGCCAGCAGCCAAAACCCGGACAGGGCGGGTGAAAAACTGTTTTTT
CASSQNPDRAGEKLFF
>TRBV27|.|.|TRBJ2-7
TGTGCCAGCAGTTTACGGGGCTACGAGCAGTACTTC
CASSLRGYEQYF
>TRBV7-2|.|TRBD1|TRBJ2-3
TGTGCCAGCAGCTTATCCCAGGGGGCTCTCTCTACGCAGTATTTT
CASSLSQGALSTQYF
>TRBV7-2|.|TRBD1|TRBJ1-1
TGTGCCAGCAGCTTGGACAGGACCCAAGCTTTCTTT
CASSLDRTQAFF
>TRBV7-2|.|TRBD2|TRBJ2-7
TGTGCCAGCAGCGCGGGACTAGTAGGTTCCTACGAGCAGTACTTC
CASSAGLVGSYEQYF
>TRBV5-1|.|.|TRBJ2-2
TGCGCCAGCAGCTTGGTTGCCCCCGGGACAACGAACACCGGGGAGCTGTTTTTT
CASSLVAPGTTNTGELFF
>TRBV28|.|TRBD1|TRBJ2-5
TGTGCCAGCAGTTGGACAGGGGTGAGAGAGACCCAGTACTTC
CASSWTGVRETQYF
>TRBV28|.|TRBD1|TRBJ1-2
TGTGCCACCCCGGGACAGGGGGCTTTTGGCTACACCTTC
CATPGQGAFGYTF
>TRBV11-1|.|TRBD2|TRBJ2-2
TGTGCCAGCAGCCCTACTAGCGGGGGAATTAACACCGGGGAGCTGTTTTTT
CASSPTSGGINTGELFF
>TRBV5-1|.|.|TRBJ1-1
TGCGCCAGTTTGGGGCAGATGAACACTGAAGCTTTCTTT
CASLGQMNTEAFF